A single sample gave rise to the 11 T cell receptor beta chains below, sequenced in a study of control samples from healthy donors and cancer patients. Sequencing was performed with immunoSEQ multiplex PCR; in TCRdb, only in-frame clones are kept and a portion is missing. The sample records over 100,000 clones, 80% to 95% being singletons. The source material was blood. The receptors here all came from a woman aged 45-65 years in good health.

This sequence joins TRBV2 and TRBJ2-7; D call uncertain. This CDR3 contains 12 residues. Germline V gene data show CDR1 as SNHLY and CDR2 as FYNNEI. The ends were cut back, 8 bases at V and 2 bases at J, with 10 bases in the middle. The CDR3 nucleotides are TGTGCCAGCCTCCCAGGCACCTACGAGCAGTACTTC. Translated: CASLPGTYEQYF.

The chain combines TRBV2 with TRBJ1-5; D uncertain. Per the germline V gene, CDR1 is SNHLY and CDR2 is FYNNEI. Between the trimmed V and J ends, which lost 9 bases and 3 bases, there was a span of 12 bases. There are 13 residues in the CDR3. CDR3 DNA sequence: TGTGCCAGTAACGCCCTTCCCAATCAGCCCCAGCATTTT. It specifies CASNALPNQPQHF. The entire variable domain, with the rest obtained from reference TRBV2 and TRBJ1-5, is as follows: EPEVTQTPSHQVTQMGQEVILRCVPISNHLYFYWYRQILGQKVEFLVSFYNNEISEKSEIFDDQFSVERPDGSNFTLKIRSTKLEDSAMYFCASNALPNQPQHFGDGTRLSIL.

A single count supports this clone. V and J are TRBV5-8 and TRBJ1-5, with 7 nucleotides matching TRBD1. The CDR3 is made up of 16 amino acids. CDR1 and CDR2 from the germline V gene are SGHTS and YDEGEE. Germline trimming cut 2 bases from V and 0 bases from J; bases unmatched to any gene: 5. CDR3 amino acids: CASSFHRGYSNQPQHF. In nucleotides, the CDR3 is TGTGCCAGCAGCTTCCACAGGGGTTATAGCAATCAGCCCCAGCATTTT.

This clone was recorded only once. The chain couples TRBV2 to TRBJ1-2, with D possibly TRBD1 on 5 matching bases. The V and J ends lost 3 bases and 6 bases respectively, with 8 bases between them. CDR1 is SNHLY, CDR2 FYNNEI, per germline. The CDR3 runs 12 residues. The CDR3 is CASSDSGNGYTF. DNA for the CDR3: TGTGCCAGCAGTGACTCAGGGAATGGCTACACCTTC.

In nucleotides, the CDR3 is TGCAGCGCTCCCTACCACGCCGGCGGGGGTGAAAAACTGTTTTTT. This codes for CSAPYHAGGGEKLFF. This rearrangement joins TRBV29-1 to TRBJ1-4; possibly TRBD1 for D (5 bases). The V and J ends lost 7 bases and 7 bases respectively, with 22 bases between them. Germline CDR1 SQVTM, CDR2 ANQGSEA. The CDR3 has 15 residues.

This chain uses TRBV12-5 with TRBJ2-3; 9 bases match TRBD1. The germline CDR1 and CDR2 sequences are LGHNT and FRNRAP. The CDR3 consists of 16 residues. The V and J ends lost 5 bases and 2 bases, in that order; junction bases with no gene match: 8. This chain's CDR3 is CASGGRQGDITDTQYF. CDR3 DNA: TGTGCTAGTGGTGGCCGACAGGGGGACATCACAGATACGCAGTATTTT.

This chain links TRBV27 with TRBJ2-7, with a tentative D call TRBD2 (6 bases). The V gene lost 5 bases and the J gene lost 0 bases, with 20 bases spanning the gap. The CDR3 consists of 17 residues. Germline V gene lookup returns CDR1 MNHEY and CDR2 SMNVEV (reference sequence). The CDR3 region has the DNA TGTGCCAGCAGTCCGTCCCGAGTAGCGGAAAGCTCCTACGAGCAGTACTTC. This translates into CASSPSRVAESSYEQYF.

The chain employs TRBV4-1 and TRBJ1-3; 9 nucleotides align to TRBD1. The CDR3 has 15 residues. CDR1 is MGHRA and CDR2 is YSYEKL in the germline V gene. J lost 3 bases, V lost 5 bases, and 5 bases had no gene match. The CDR3 DNA reads as TGCGCCAGCAGCGCGTCGGACAGGGGTGGAAACACCATATATTTT. Its translation is CASSASDRGGNTIYF.

V is TRBV2 and J is TRBJ1-6, with 7 nucleotides matching TRBD1. The CDR3 loop spans 16 amino acids. Germline V gene sequence: CDR1 SNHLY, CDR2 FYNNEI. V lost 5 bases to trimming and J lost 7 bases; unmatched junction nucleotides: 11. CDR3 residues: CASSPSPGQNNSPLHF. The CDR3 DNA reads TGTGCCAGCAGTCCGAGTCCGGGACAGAACAATTCACCCCTCCACTTT.

The chain uses TRBV28 and TRBJ2-7, with D possibly being TRBD1 (6 bases). This CDR3 has 14 amino acids. Trimming cost V 1 base and J 5 bases, with 12 bases left between them. The V gene's germline CDR1 is MDHEN and CDR2 SYDVKM. The CDR3 sequence: CASSLSRGRHEQYF. CDR3 DNA sequence: TGTGCCAGCAGTTTATCCAGGGGACGGCACGAGCAGTACTTC.

CDR3: CASIPTGGSYEQYF. DNA of the CDR3: TGTGCCAGCATTCCGACAGGGGGCTCCTACGAGCAGTACTTC. J is TRBJ2-7 and V is TRBV2; 9 bases match TRBD1. This CDR3 is 14 amino acids long. The V segment lost 7 bases and the J segment 0 bases; nucleotides outside the gene matches: 4. Germline V CDR1 and CDR2: SNHLY, FYNNEI.